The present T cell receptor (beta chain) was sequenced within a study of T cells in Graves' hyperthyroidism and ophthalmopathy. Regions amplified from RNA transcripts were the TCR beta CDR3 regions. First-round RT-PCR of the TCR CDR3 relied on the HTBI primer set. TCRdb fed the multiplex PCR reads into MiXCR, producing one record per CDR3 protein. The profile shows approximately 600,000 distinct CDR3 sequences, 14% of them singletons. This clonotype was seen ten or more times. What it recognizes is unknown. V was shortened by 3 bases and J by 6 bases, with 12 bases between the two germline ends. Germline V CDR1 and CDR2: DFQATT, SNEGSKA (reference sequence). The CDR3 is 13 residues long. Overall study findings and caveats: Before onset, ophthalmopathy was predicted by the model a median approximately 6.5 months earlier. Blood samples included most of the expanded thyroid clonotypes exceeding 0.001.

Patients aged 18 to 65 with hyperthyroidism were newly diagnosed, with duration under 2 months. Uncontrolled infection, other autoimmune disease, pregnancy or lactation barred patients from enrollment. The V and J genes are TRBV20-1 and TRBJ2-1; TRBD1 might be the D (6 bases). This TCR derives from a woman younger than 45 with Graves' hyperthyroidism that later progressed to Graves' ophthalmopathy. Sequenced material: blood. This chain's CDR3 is CSASQGPLNEQFF. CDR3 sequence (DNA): TGCAGTGCTAGTCAGGGGCCGCTCAATGAGCAGTTCTTC.